The 5 T cell receptor beta chains presented below share a single source sample, sequenced in a study of human T cells and chemical hapten exposure. The total RNA was obtained from whole blood that was not fractionated. TCRdb re-called the 5' RACE reads through MiXCR, storing one row per CDR3 protein. This table holds fewer than 150,000 distinct CDR3 sequences, approximately 20% found once. The receptors come from a human donor in good health.

This chain joins TRBV2 and TRBJ1-2; no reliable D call. Trimming removed 1 base from V and 0 bases from J, with 6 bases in between. Per germline, CDR1 SNHLY and CDR2 FYNNEI. The CDR3 sequence is 14 residues long. DNA of the CDR3: TGTGCCAGCAGTGAAGTCCGGACTAACTATGGCTACACCTTC. It translates to CASSEVRTNYGYTF.

V is TRBV6-5 and J is TRBJ1-3; weak D call: TRBD1 (5 bases). Germline V gene sequence: CDR1 MNHEY, CDR2 SVGAGI. The CDR3 is 17 residues long. The V and J ends lost 4 bases and 0 bases respectively, with 16 bases between them. This CDR3 reads CASSLGTPGYSGNTIYF. The CDR3 region has the DNA TGTGCCAGCAGTTTGGGGACGCCGGGTTACTCTGGAAACACCATATATTTT.

This clonotype came up a few times. This sequence joins TRBV7-9 and TRBJ1-1; no firm D call. The CDR3 contains 14 residues. Per germline, CDR1 SEHNR and CDR2 FQNEAQ (reference sequence). V lost 3 bases to trimming and J lost 1 base, with 9 bases between them. The CDR3, as DNA: TGTGCCAGCAGCTTTGCGGCGGAGAACACTGAAGCTTTCTTT. This codes for CASSFAAENTEAFF.

The chain combines TRBV28 with TRBJ2-2, with TRBD1 as a possible D gene (6 bases). This CDR3 is 19 amino acids long. Germline loops: CDR1 MDHEN, CDR2 SYDVKM. V lost 4 bases and J 0 bases, leaving 21 bases between the germline ends. The CDR3 protein is CASSYPRQGRGPNTGELFF. The CDR3 DNA reads TGTGCCAGCAGTTATCCCCGCCAAGGCAGGGGCCCGAACACCGGGGAGCTGTTTTTT.

The chain recombines TRBV3-1 with TRBJ1-5; 10 nucleotides agree with TRBD1. CDR1 is LGHDT and CDR2 is YNNKEL in the germline V gene (reference sequence). With 4 bases clipped from V and 5 bases from J, the junction kept 2 bases outside the gene matches. This CDR3 is 14 amino acids long. CDR3 amino acids: CASSPTGGYQPQHF. CDR3 bases: TGTGCCAGCAGCCCGACAGGGGGCTATCAGCCCCAGCATTTT.